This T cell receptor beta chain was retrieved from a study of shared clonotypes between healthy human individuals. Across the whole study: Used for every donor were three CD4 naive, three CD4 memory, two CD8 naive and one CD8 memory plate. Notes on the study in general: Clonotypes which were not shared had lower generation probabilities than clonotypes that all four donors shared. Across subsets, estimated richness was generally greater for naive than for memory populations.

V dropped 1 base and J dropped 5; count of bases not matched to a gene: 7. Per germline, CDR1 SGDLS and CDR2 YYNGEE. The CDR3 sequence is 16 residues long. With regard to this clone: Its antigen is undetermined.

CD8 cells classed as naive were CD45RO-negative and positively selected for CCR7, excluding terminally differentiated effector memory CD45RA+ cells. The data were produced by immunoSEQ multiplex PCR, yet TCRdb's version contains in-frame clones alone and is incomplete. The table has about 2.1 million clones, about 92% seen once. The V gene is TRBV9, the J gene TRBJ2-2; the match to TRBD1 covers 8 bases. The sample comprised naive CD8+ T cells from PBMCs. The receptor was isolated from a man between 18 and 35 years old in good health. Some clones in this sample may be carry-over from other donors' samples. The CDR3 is CASSVYQGAHTGELFF. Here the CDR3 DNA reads TGTGCCAGCAGCGTATACCAGGGGGCGCATACCGGGGAGCTGTTTTTT.